This T cell receptor (beta chain) was retrieved from a study of blood T cell repertoires in COVID-19. A remark on this clone: Other nucleotide sequences in the sample specify the same CDR3.

The CDR3 runs to 14 residues. From germline, CDR1 is MDHEN and CDR2 SYDVKM. Trimming cost V 3 bases and J 1 base; bases outside gene matches: 0. Cohorts were determined from participant-reported clinical history. Two negative PCRs, clearance, or symptom resolution were required of recovered Cohort 3 donors. Authors' data handling: Counts of nucleated cells, estimated from reference gene primer amplification, were obtained. The protocol was immunoSEQ multiplex PCR, while the TCRdb copy is restricted to in-frame clones and leaves out a portion. That table furnishes V, J and clone size, whereas the DNA furnished D and trimming. This table has about 170,000 clones, 84% appearing once.

Sequencing input: PBMCs or T cells enriched from blood (not recorded which). The chain couples TRBV28 to TRBJ1-1; 9 bases agree with TRBD1. This clonotype was sampled from a man aged 45-60 years who had recovered from COVID-19. Here the CDR3 DNA reads TGTGCCAGCAGTTTGACAGGGGGGAACACTGAAGCTTTCTTT. Translation gives CASSLTGGNTEAFF.